Listed below are T cell receptor beta chains from one sample, sequenced in a study of CD8+ T cells in alopecia areata. TCRdb's copy holds only in-frame clones and misses some; the assay was immunoSEQ multiplex PCR. The sample lists some 180,000 clones, approximately 49% occurring once. Sequences were derived from CD8+ T cells sorted from blood, sampled around week 53, from a patient treated with tofacitinib. The receptor source for this set is a human donor with alopecia areata. The CDR3 runs from the conserved cysteine through the conserved F or W. The D gene is left open where the match is weak. Clone size is stated in some rows and not others, as once, few, many or a class when expanded.

D gene	J gene	clone size	V gene	CDR3 protein	CDR3 DNA
NA	TRBJ2-1	NA	TRBV20-1	CSATWDREQFF	TGCAGTGCCACCTGGGATAGGGAGCAGTTCTTC
TRBD1	TRBJ2-7	few	TRBV14	CASSQILTGNEQYF	TGTGCCAGCAGCCAGATATTGACAGGGAACGAGCAGTACTTC
TRBD1	TRBJ2-7	NA	TRBV30	CAWSLGQGYEQYF	TGTGCCTGGAGTCTCGGACAGGGCTACGAGCAGTACTTC
TRBD2	TRBJ2-1	NA	TRBV5-1	CASSLGLAGPYNEQFF	TGCGCCAGCAGCTTGGGGCTAGCGGGCCCCTACAATGAGCAGTTCTTC
TRBD2	TRBJ2-3	NA	TRBV5-4	CASSLGGGRTDTQYF	TGTGCCAGCAGCCTCGGGGGGGGAAGGACAGATACGCAGTATTTT
NA	TRBJ1-2	NA	TRBV9	CASSVGPDGYTF	TGTGCCAGCAGCGTAGGGCCGGATGGCTACACCTTC
NA	TRBJ1-4	NA	TRBV27	CASSLSPGVATNEKLFF	TGTGCCAGCAGTTTATCCCCAGGGGTCGCAACTAATGAAAAACTGTTTTTT
NA	TRBJ2-3	NA	TRBV5-6	CASSPRGRSTDTQYF	TGTGCCAGCAGCCCGCGGGGGCGTAGCACAGATACGCAGTATTTT
TRBD2	TRBJ2-7	few	TRBV7-3	CASSLGGGPYEQYF	TGTGCCAGCAGCTTGGGCGGGGGACCCTACGAGCAGTACTTC
NA	TRBJ1-1	few	TRBV19	CASSIRGRNTEAFF	TGTGCCAGTAGTATACGGGGCCGGAACACTGAAGCTTTCTTT
NA	TRBJ2-3	NA	TRBV14	CASSWGNTDTQYF	TGTGCCAGCAGCTGGGGGAACACAGATACGCAGTATTTT
TRBD1	TRBJ1-1	NA	TRBV5-6	CASSKGQGLEAFF	TGTGCCAGCAGCAAAGGACAGGGATTGGAAGCTTTCTTT
NA	TRBJ1-5	NA	TRBV7-8	CASSPGAANGRNQPQHF	TGTGCCAGCAGCCCCGGAGCGGCGAACGGACGCAATCAGCCCCAGCATTTT
NA	TRBJ2-4	NA	TRBV5-1	CASSSRGAEDIQYF	TGCGCCAGCAGCTCGCGTGGGGCTGAAGACATTCAGTACTTC
NA	TRBJ2-7	NA	TRBV7-9	CASSSNPPHEQYF	TGTGCCAGCAGCTCTAACCCGCCCCACGAGCAGTACTTC
TRBD1	TRBJ2-5	NA	TRBV11-2	CASSNLRDSQETQYF	TGTGCCAGCAGTAACCTCCGGGACAGCCAAGAGACCCAGTACTTC
NA	TRBJ2-5	few	TRBV11-2	CASSLGPLQETQYF	TGTGCCAGCAGCTTAGGCCCCCTCCAAGAGACCCAGTACTTC
NA	TRBJ1-2	NA	TRBV9	CASSVAQGYGYTF	TGTGCCAGCAGCGTAGCCCAAGGGTATGGCTACACCTTC
NA	TRBJ2-2	few	TRBV30	CACGGSYVGELFF	TGTGCCTGTGGAGGGAGTTATGTCGGGGAGCTGTTTTTT
TRBD1	TRBJ2-7	NA	TRBV7-9	CASSLGTGTYEQYF	TGTGCCAGCAGCTTGGGGACAGGGACCTACGAGCAGTACTTC
TRBD1	TRBJ1-1	NA	TRBV29-1	CSVPTYRGENTEAFF	TGCAGCGTTCCTACCTACAGGGGTGAGAACACTGAAGCTTTCTTT
NA	TRBJ2-7	NA	TRBV5-6	CASSFSTADYEQYF	TGTGCCAGCAGCTTCTCTACAGCCGACTACGAGCAGTACTTC
NA	TRBJ1-5	NA	TRBV7-8	CASSLQGWDGNQPQHF	TGTGCCAGCAGCTTACAGGGATGGGATGGCAATCAGCCCCAGCATTTT
NA	TRBJ1-1	NA	TRBV29-1	CSVEKNTEAFF	TGCAGCGTCGAGAAGAACACTGAAGCTTTCTTT
TRBD1	TRBJ2-1	NA	TRBV5-4	CASSFPGTGYNEQFF	TGTGCCAGCAGCTTCCCCGGGACAGGTTACAATGAGCAGTTCTTC
NA	TRBJ1-1	NA	TRBV7-9	CASSLKEEGPEAFF	TGTGCCAGCAGCTTAAAGGAGGAAGGACCTGAAGCTTTCTTT
NA	TRBJ2-5	NA	TRBV29-1	CSVETRGGRETQYF	TGCAGCGTTGAAACCCGAGGGGGGCGAGAGACCCAGTACTTC
NA	TRBJ2-7	once	TRBV13	CASSSGPLSTYEQYF	TGTGCCAGCAGCTCCGGACCTCTCTCAACCTACGAGCAGTACTTC
NA	TRBJ2-7	NA	TRBV11-2	CASTLGGQRAYEQYF	TGTGCCAGCACCCTGGGGGGACAGAGAGCCTACGAGCAGTACTTC
TRBD1	TRBJ2-1	NA	TRBV2	CASSRDRHYNEQFF	TGTGCCAGCAGTCGGGACAGACACTACAATGAGCAGTTCTTC
NA	TRBJ2-3	few	TRBV27	CASSSRTDTQYF	TGTGCCAGCAGTTCCCGCACAGATACGCAGTATTTT
TRBD1	TRBJ1-5	few	TRBV16	CASSQGLAGGSDNQPQHF	TGTGCCAGCAGCCAAGGTTTGGCAGGGGGGTCGGACAATCAGCCCCAGCATTTT
TRBD2	TRBJ2-5	NA	TRBV7-8	CASSPSGGIGETQYF	TGTGCCAGCAGCCCTTCGGGGGGGATAGGGGAGACCCAGTACTTC
TRBD1	TRBJ1-4	once	TRBV30	CAWGQGWGEKLFF	TGTGCCTGGGGACAGGGTTGGGGTGAAAAACTGTTTTTT
NA	TRBJ1-1	NA	TRBV4-2	CASSGHQGWSAEAFF	TGTGCCAGCAGCGGCCACCAGGGGTGGAGCGCTGAAGCTTTCTTT
NA	TRBJ2-3	NA	TRBV9	CASSPRGGTDTQYF	TGTGCCAGCAGCCCCAGAGGGGGCACAGATACGCAGTATTTT
NA	TRBJ2-5	NA	TRBV13	CASSLGPDNQETQYF	TGTGCCAGCAGCTTAGGCCCGGACAACCAAGAGACCCAGTACTTC
NA	TRBJ2-2	NA	TRBV5-6	CASSFPLTGELFF	TGTGCCAGCAGCTTTCCGCTCACCGGGGAGCTGTTTTTT
NA	TRBJ2-1	NA	TRBV12-5	CASGFGDIAYNEQFF	TGTGCTAGTGGTTTTGGGGACATAGCCTACAATGAGCAGTTCTTC
TRBD2	TRBJ2-5	NA	TRBV10-3	CAISYGGTQETQYF	TGTGCCATCAGCTACGGGGGGACCCAAGAGACCCAGTACTTC
NA	TRBJ1-2	NA	TRBV6-6	CASSTSKLTDNYGYTF	TGTGCCAGCAGTACCTCGAAATTGACGGATAACTATGGCTACACCTTC